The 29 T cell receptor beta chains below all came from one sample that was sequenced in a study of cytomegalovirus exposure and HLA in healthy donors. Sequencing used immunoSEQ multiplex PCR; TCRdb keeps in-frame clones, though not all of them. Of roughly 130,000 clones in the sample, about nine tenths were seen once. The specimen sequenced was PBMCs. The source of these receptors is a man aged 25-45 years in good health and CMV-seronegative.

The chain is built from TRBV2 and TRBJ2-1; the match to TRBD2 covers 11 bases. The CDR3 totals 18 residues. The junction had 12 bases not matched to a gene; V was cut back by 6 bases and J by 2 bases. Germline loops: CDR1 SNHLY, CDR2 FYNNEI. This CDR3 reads CASSERDSGRGPYNEQFF. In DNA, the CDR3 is TGTGCCAGCAGCGAGCGGGATAGCGGGAGGGGACCCTACAATGAGCAGTTCTTC.

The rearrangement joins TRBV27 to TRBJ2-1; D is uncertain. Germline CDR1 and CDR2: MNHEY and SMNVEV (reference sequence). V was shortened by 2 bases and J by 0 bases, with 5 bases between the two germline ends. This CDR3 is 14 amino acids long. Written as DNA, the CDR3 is TGTGCCAGCAGTTTAGGCGGCTCCTACAATGAGCAGTTCTTC. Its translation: CASSLGGSYNEQFF.

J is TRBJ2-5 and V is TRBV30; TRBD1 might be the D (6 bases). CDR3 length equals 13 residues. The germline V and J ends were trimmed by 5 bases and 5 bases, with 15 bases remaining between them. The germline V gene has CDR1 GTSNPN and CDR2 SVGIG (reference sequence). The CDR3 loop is CAWGSGVVETQYF. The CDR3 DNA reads TGTGCCTGGGGGTCAGGGGTGGTGGAGACCCAGTACTTC.

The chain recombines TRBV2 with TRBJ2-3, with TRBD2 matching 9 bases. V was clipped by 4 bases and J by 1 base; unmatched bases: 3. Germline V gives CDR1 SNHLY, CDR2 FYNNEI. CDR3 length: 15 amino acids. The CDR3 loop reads CASSGEREGTDTQYF. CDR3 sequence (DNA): TGTGCCAGCAGTGGGGAGCGGGAGGGCACAGATACGCAGTATTTT.

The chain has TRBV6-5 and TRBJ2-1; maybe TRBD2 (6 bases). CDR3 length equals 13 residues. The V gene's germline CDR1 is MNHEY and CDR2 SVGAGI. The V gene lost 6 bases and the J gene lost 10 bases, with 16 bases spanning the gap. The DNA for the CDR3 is TGTGCCAGCAGCACCGCAGCGGGCGAAGAGCAGTTCTTC. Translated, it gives CASSTAAGEEQFF.

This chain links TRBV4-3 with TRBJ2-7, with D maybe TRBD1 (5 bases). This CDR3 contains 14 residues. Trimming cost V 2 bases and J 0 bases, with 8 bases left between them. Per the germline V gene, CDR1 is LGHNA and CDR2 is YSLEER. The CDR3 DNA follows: TGCGCCAGCAGCCAATTCACAGGCTCCTACGAGCAGTACTTC. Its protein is CASSQFTGSYEQYF.

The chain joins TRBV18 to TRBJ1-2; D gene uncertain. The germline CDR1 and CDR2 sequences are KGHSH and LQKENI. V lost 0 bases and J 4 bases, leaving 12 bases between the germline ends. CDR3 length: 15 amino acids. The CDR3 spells CASSPPGRTLYGYTF. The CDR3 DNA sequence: TGTGCCAGCTCACCACCGGGCAGAACCCTCTATGGCTACACCTTC.

For the CDR3, the DNA is TGTGCCAGCAGCCCAATTTTTCCTAGTTACAATGAGCAGTTCTTC. Protein product: CASSPIFPSYNEQFF. This rearrangement joins TRBV7-3 to TRBJ2-1; D is unclear. V lost 5 bases, J lost 4 bases, and 15 bases lay in between. The germline V gene encodes CDR1 SGHTA and CDR2 FQGTGA. The length of the CDR3 is 15 residues.

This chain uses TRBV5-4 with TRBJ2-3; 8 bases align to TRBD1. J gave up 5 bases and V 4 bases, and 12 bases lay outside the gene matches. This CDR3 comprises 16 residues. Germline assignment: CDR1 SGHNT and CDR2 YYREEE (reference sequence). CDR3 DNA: TGTGCCAGCAGCGGGGGACAGGAGAAGCGCGGAGATACGCAGTATTTT. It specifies CASSGGQEKRGDTQYF.

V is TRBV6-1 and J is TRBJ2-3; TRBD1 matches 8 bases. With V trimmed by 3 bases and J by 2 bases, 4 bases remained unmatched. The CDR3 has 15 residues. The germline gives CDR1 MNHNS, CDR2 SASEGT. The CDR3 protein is CASSETGVPTDTQYF. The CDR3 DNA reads TGTGCCAGCAGTGAGACAGGGGTCCCCACAGATACGCAGTATTTT.

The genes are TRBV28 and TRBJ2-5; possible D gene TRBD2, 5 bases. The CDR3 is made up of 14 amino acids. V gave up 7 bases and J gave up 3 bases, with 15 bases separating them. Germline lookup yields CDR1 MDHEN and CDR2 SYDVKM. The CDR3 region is CASTLTEGEETQYF. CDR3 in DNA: TGTGCCAGCACCCTCACCGAGGGCGAAGAGACCCAGTACTTC.

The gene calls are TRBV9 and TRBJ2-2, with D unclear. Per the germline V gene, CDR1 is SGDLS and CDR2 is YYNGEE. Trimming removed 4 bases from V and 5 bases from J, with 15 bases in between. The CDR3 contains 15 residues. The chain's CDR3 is CASSLVASRTGELFF. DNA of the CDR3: TGTGCCAGCAGCCTCGTCGCTAGTCGGACCGGGGAGCTGTTTTTT.

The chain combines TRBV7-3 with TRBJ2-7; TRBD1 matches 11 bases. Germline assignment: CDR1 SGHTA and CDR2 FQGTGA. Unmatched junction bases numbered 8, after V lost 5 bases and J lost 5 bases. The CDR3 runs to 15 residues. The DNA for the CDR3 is TGTGCCAGCAGCCCGAGGGACAGGGGGATCCACGAGCAGTACTTC. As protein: CASSPRDRGIHEQYF. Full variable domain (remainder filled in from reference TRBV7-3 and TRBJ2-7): GAGVSQTPSNKVTEKGKYVELRCDPISGHTALYWYRQSLGQGPEFLIYFQGTGAADDSGLPNDRFFAVRPEGSVSTLKIQRTERGDSAVYLCASSPRDRGIHEQYFGPGTRLTVT.

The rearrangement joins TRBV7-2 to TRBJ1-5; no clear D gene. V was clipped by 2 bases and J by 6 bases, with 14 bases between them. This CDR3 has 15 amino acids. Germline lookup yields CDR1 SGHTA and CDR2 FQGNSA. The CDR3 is CASSLLTFLGQPQHF. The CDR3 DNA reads TGTGCCAGCAGCTTACTGACATTTCTTGGTCAGCCCCAGCATTTT.

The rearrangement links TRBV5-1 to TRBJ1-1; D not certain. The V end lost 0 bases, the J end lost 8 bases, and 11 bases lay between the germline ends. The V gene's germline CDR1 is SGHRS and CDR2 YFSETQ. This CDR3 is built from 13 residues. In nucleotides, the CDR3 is TGCGCCAGCAGCTTGGCCTTGGGAGCAGAAGCTTTCTTT. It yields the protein CASSLALGAEAFF.

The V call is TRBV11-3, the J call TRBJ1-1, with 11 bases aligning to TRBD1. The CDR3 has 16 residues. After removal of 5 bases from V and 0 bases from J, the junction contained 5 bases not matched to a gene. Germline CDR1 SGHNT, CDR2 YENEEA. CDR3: CASSVGQGGMNTEAFF. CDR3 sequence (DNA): TGTGCCAGCAGCGTGGGACAGGGGGGAATGAACACTGAAGCTTTCTTT.

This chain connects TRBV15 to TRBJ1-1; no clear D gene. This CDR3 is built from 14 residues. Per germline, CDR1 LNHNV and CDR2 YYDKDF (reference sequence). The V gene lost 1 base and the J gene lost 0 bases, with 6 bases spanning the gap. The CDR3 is CATSRGGMNTEAFF. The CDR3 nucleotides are TGTGCCACCAGCAGAGGAGGAATGAACACTGAAGCTTTCTTT. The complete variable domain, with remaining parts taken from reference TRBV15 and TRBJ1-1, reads DAMVIQNPRYQVTQFGKPVTLSCSQTLNHNVMYWYQQKSSQAPKLLFHYYDKDFNNEADTPDNFQSRRPNTSFCFLDIRSPGLGDTAMYLCATSRGGMNTEAFFGQGTRLTVV.

DNA of the CDR3: TGTGCCTGGAGGGGGACAGCACACTCCTACGAGCAGTACTTC. Translated, it gives CAWRGTAHSYEQYF. V gene TRBV30 combines with J gene TRBJ2-7; 7 positions match TRBD1. This CDR3 spans 14 amino acids. After removal of 3 bases from V and 0 bases from J, the junction contained 5 bases not matched to a gene. Looked up from germline, CDR1 is GTSNPN and CDR2 is SVGIG (reference sequence). The full variable domain, rest sourced from reference TRBV30 and TRBJ2-7, is SQTIHQWPATLVQPVGSPLSLECTVEGTSNPNLYWYRQAAGRGLQLLFYSVGIGQISSEVPQNLSASRPQDRQFILSSKKLLLSDSGFYLCAWRGTAHSYEQYFGPGTRLTVT.

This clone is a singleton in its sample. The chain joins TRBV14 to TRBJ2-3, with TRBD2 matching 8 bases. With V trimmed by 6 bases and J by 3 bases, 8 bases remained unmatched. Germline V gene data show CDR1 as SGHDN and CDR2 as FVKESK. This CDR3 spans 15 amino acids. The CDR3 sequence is CASRHGLAVTDTQYF. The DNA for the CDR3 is TGTGCCAGCAGACACGGACTAGCTGTAACAGATACGCAGTATTTT.

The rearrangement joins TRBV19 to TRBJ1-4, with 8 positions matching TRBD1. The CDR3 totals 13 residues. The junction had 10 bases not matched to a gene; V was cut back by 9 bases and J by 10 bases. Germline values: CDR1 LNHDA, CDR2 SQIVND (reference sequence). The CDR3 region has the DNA TGTGCCAGCAATGACAGGGGTGAGGGAAAACTGTTTTTT. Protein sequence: CASNDRGEGKLFF.

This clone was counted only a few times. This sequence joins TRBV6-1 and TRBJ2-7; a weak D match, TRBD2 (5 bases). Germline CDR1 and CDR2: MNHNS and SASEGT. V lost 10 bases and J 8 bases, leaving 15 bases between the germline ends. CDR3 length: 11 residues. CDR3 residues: CATFLGSQQYF. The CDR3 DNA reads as TGTGCCACTTTCCTAGGGAGCCAGCAGTACTTC.

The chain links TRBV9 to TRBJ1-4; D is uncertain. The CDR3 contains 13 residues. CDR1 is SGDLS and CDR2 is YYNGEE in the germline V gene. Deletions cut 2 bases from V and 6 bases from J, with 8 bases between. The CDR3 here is CASSVRVDEKLFF. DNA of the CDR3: TGTGCCAGCAGCGTCCGAGTAGATGAAAAACTGTTTTTT. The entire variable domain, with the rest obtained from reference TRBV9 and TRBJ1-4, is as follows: DSGVTQTPKHLITATGQRVTLRCSPRSGDLSVYWYQQSLDQGLQFLIQYYNGEERAKGNILERFSAQQFPDLHSELNLSSLELGDSALYFCASSVRVDEKLFFGSGTQLSVL.

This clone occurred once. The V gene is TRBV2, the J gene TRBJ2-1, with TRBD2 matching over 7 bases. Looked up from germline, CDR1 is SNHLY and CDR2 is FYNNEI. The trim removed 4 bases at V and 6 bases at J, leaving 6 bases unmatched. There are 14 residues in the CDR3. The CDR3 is CASSGLAEVNEQFF. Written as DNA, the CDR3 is TGTGCCAGCAGTGGGCTAGCGGAGGTCAATGAGCAGTTCTTC. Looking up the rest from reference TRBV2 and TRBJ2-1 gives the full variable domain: EPEVTQTPSHQVTQMGQEVILRCVPISNHLYFYWYRQILGQKVEFLVSFYNNEISEKSEIFDDQFSVERPDGSNFTLKIRSTKLEDSAMYFCASSGLAEVNEQFFGPGTRLTVL.

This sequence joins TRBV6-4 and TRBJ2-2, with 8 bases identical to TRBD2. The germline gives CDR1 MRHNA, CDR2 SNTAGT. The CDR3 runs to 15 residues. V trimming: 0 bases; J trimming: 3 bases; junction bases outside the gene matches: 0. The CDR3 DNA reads TGTGCCAGCAGTGACTCAGCGGGAGACACCGGGGAGCTGTTTTTT. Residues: CASSDSAGDTGELFF.

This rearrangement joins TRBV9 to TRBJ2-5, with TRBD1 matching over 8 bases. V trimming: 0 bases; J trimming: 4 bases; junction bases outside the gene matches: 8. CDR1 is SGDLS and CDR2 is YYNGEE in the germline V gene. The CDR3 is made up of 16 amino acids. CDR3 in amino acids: CASSVGATGAGETQYF. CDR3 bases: TGTGCCAGCAGCGTAGGGGCGACAGGGGCTGGAGAGACCCAGTACTTC.

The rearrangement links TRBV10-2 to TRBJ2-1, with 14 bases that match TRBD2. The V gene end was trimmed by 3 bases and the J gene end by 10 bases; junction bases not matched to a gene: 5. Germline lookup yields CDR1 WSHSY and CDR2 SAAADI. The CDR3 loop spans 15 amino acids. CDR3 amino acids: CASSDSGLAGEEQFF. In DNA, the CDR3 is TGCGCCAGCAGTGATTCGGGACTAGCGGGAGAGGAGCAGTTCTTC.

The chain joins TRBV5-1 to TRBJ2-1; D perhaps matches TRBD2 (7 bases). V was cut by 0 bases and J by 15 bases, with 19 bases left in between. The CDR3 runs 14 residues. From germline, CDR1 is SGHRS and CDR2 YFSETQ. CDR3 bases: TGCGCCAGCAGCTTGGCCTGGGGGGGCGGGGGCACGTTCTTC. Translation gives CASSLAWGGGGTFF.

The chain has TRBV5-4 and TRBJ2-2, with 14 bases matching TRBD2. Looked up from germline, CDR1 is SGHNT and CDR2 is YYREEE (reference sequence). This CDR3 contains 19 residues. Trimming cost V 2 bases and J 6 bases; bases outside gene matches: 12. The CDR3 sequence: CASSFKTSGRGGSAGELFF. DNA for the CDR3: TGTGCCAGCAGCTTCAAGACTAGCGGGAGGGGAGGTTCCGCCGGGGAGCTGTTTTTT.

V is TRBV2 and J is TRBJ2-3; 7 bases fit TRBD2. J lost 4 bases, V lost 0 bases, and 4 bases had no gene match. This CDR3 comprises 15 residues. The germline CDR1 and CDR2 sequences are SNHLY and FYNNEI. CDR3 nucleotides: TGTGCCAGCAGTGAAGCGTATCGGGAGGCAGATACGCAGTATTTT. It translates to CASSEAYREADTQYF.